Following are 27 T cell receptor beta chains from one sample sequenced in a study of identifying expanded T cells in peripheral blood. Only in-frame clones appear in the TCRdb table, and some are missing; sequencing was by immunoSEQ multiplex PCR. Of about 120,000 clones in the sample, approximately 84% were seen once. Input material: blood. The receptors shown here come from a person aged 18-69 years in good health.

V usage is TRBV5-1 and J usage is TRBJ1-1; D might be TRBD1 (6 bases). V lost 0 bases to trimming and J lost 4 bases, with 13 bases between them. The CDR3 extends over 15 amino acids. CDR1 is SGHRS, CDR2 YFSETQ, per germline. The CDR3, as DNA: TGCGCCAGCAGCTTGGGGCCACAGGGAGGCACTGAAGCTTTCTTT. Translated, it gives CASSLGPQGGTEAFF.

This clone came up a few times. The chain is built from TRBV30 and TRBJ1-6; unclear D gene. The CDR3 is 14 amino acids. V dropped 0 bases and J dropped 10 bases, with 13 bases sitting between them. The V gene's germline CDR1 is GTSNPN and CDR2 SVGIG (reference sequence). CDR3 residues: CAWSVLQSDSPLHF. DNA for the CDR3: TGTGCCTGGAGTGTACTTCAAAGCGACTCACCCCTCCACTTT.

This chain connects TRBV2 to TRBJ1-5; unclear D gene. Germline CDR1 SNHLY, CDR2 FYNNEI. The CDR3 covers 14 residues. Trimming took off 5 bases at V and 2 bases at J, with 10 bases between the two ends. The CDR3 DNA sequence: TGTGCCAGCAGTCAATTATCCGGCAATCAGCCCCAGCATTTT. Encoded protein: CASSQLSGNQPQHF.

This sequence joins TRBV28 and TRBJ1-5; the match to TRBD1 covers 7 bases. CDR3 length: 15 amino acids. J lost 9 bases, V lost 4 bases, and 12 bases had no gene match. Germline V gene lookup returns CDR1 MDHEN and CDR2 SYDVKM. CDR3 DNA: TGTGCCAGCAGTTCGACCCTTGAGGACAGGCCGCCCCAGCATTTT. It encodes CASSSTLEDRPPQHF.

The rearrangement joins TRBV27 to TRBJ1-2; D perhaps matches TRBD1 (6 bases). The germline V gene has CDR1 MNHEY and CDR2 SMNVEV (reference sequence). With 9 bases removed from V and 8 bases from J, the gap between germline ends came to 13 bases. This CDR3 is built from 11 residues. The CDR3 sequence is CASGRGRGYTF. For the CDR3, the DNA is TGTGCCAGTGGCAGGGGACGCGGCTACACCTTC.

The sample holds a few counts of this clone. V and J are TRBV7-9 and TRBJ1-1, with no clear D. Germline CDR1 is SEHNR and CDR2 is FQNEAQ (reference sequence). The ends were cut back, 8 bases at V and 4 bases at J, with 14 bases in the middle. This CDR3 has 13 residues. The CDR3 region has the DNA TGTGCCAGCGACCCCGGGGTTGGCACTGAAGCTTTCTTT. Protein: CASDPGVGTEAFF. The complete variable domain, with remaining parts taken from reference TRBV7-9 and TRBJ1-1, reads DTGVSQNPRHKITKRGQNVTFRCDPISEHNRLYWYRQTLGQGPEFLTYFQNEAQLEKSRLLSDRFSAERPKGSFSTLEIQRTEQGDSAMYLCASDPGVGTEAFFGQGTRLTVV.

The chain couples TRBV29-1 to TRBJ2-4; 7 bases are a match to TRBD1. CDR3 size: 13 residues. Germline V gene sequence: CDR1 SQVTM, CDR2 ANQGSEA. V dropped 7 bases and J dropped 4; count of bases not matched to a gene: 7. CDR3 coding DNA: TGCAGCGCCGGAAGGGACAGAAAAAACATTCAGTACTTC. Protein: CSAGRDRKNIQYF.

The chain combines TRBV6-5 with TRBJ2-7; 7 bases align to TRBD1. Germline values: CDR1 MNHEY, CDR2 SVGAGI. CDR3 length: 15 amino acids. After removal of 6 bases from V and 5 bases from J, the junction contained 13 bases not matched to a gene. This CDR3 is CASRAGTVVSNEQYF. In DNA, the CDR3 is TGTGCCAGCAGGGCCGGGACAGTTGTTAGCAACGAGCAGTACTTC.

The chain joins TRBV6-5 to TRBJ1-1, with a tentative D call TRBD1 (5 bases). Trimming left V 7 bases short and J 2 bases short, with 14 bases between. Germline V gives CDR1 MNHEY, CDR2 SVGAGI. This CDR3 has 14 residues. This chain's CDR3 is CASNPAGGNTEAFF. Written as DNA, the CDR3 is TGTGCCAGCAACCCCGCCGGGGGTAACACTGAAGCTTTCTTT.

This chain uses TRBV6-5 with TRBJ2-5; D perhaps matches TRBD2 (6 bases). The CDR3 consists of 14 residues. Deletions cut 2 bases from V and 7 bases from J, with 14 bases between. The germline V gene encodes CDR1 MNHEY and CDR2 SVGAGI. Here the CDR3 reads CASSYIGGWGTQYF. As DNA, the CDR3 is TGTGCCAGCAGTTACATCGGGGGTTGGGGGACCCAGTACTTC.

The V and J genes are TRBV4-3 and TRBJ2-1; TRBD1 is a possible D gene (5 bases). The CDR3 covers 14 residues. CDR1 and CDR2 (germline): LGHNA, YSLEER. V gave up 1 base and J gave up 7 bases, with 11 bases separating them. CDR3 nucleotide sequence: TGCGCCAGCAGCCAAGGAAGGGGATTGAATGAGCAGTTCTTC. Translating it yields CASSQGRGLNEQFF.

The chain links TRBV11-2 to TRBJ1-2; D might be TRBD1 (6 bases). CDR1 and CDR2 from the germline V gene are SGHAT and FQNNGV. The CDR3 is 14 residues long. Trimming shortened V by 2 bases and J by 4 bases, and 11 bases separated the two germline ends. CDR3 bases: TGTGCCAGCAGCTTATCAGGGGCGGGCTATGGCTACACCTTC. Protein sequence: CASSLSGAGYGYTF.

The chain has TRBV25-1 and TRBJ1-3; the D gene is possibly TRBD1 (5 bases). Trimming shortened V by 1 base and J by 4 bases, and 17 bases separated the two germline ends. Germline CDR1 is MGHDK and CDR2 is SYGVNS. There are 17 residues in the CDR3. This chain's CDR3 is CASSESAKQGGGNTIYF. Here the CDR3 DNA reads TGTGCCAGCAGTGAATCCGCTAAGCAGGGTGGCGGAAACACCATATATTTT.

The chain employs TRBV15 and TRBJ1-6; D uncertain. The CDR3 covers 16 residues. V lost 0 bases and J lost 3, with 9 bases in between. CDR1 is LNHNV and CDR2 is YYDKDF in the germline V gene (reference sequence). The CDR3 region has the DNA TGTGCCACCAGCAGAGATACCGCCCGCTATAATTCACCCCTCCACTTT. Translation gives CATSRDTARYNSPLHF.

The CDR3 nucleotides are TGTGCCAGCAGTTACAGGGGGGGTAGCGAGCAGTACTTC. The encoded protein is CASSYRGGSEQYF. The rearrangement uses TRBV6-6 and TRBJ2-7; the D gene is possibly TRBD2 (7 bases). Germline V gene sequence: CDR1 MNHNY, CDR2 SVGAGI (reference sequence). There are 13 residues in the CDR3. Trimming stripped 2 bases from V and 6 bases from J, with 11 bases between.

The chain combines TRBV19 with TRBJ1-5; TRBD1 agrees at 7 bases. The CDR3 is 16 residues long. With 7 bases clipped from V and 6 bases from J, the junction kept 15 bases outside the gene matches. Germline V gene sequence: CDR1 LNHDA, CDR2 SQIVND (reference sequence). In DNA form, the CDR3 reads TGTGCCAGTAAAGAGGCCCTGACAGGGACGGGTCAGCCCCAGCATTTT. The encoded protein is CASKEALTGTGQPQHF.

The rearrangement joins TRBV7-2 to TRBJ2-5, with D possibly called TRBD1 or TRBD2 (7 bases each). Per germline, CDR1 SGHTA and CDR2 FQGNSA. V shed 5 bases and J shed 3 bases, with 19 bases lying between them. This CDR3 has 16 amino acids. The CDR3 spells CASSTSVAGGKETQYF. The DNA for the CDR3 is TGTGCCAGCAGCACTAGCGTGGCAGGGGGGAAAGAGACCCAGTACTTC.

This chain uses TRBV18 with TRBJ2-5; D remains ambiguous. The CDR3 runs 12 residues. CDR1 KGHSH and CDR2 LQKENI come from the germline V gene. Deletions cut 6 bases from V and 1 base from J, with 6 bases between. DNA for the CDR3: TGTGCCAGCTCTAGCCCCCAAGAGACCCAGTACTTC. This translates into CASSSPQETQYF. The variable domain in full, completed from reference TRBV18 and TRBJ2-5, reads NAGVMQNPRHLVRRRGQEARLRCSPMKGHSHVYWYRQLPEEGLKFMVYLQKENIIDESGMPKERFSAEFPKEGPSILRIQQVVRGDSAAYFCASSSPQETQYFGPGTRLLVL.

The chain is built from TRBV25-1 and TRBJ2-7, with TRBD1 identical over 8 bases. Germline V gene sequence: CDR1 MGHDK, CDR2 SYGVNS. Trimming cost V 5 bases and J 1 base; bases outside gene matches: 7. The CDR3 is made up of 15 amino acids. The CDR3 bases are TGTGCCAGCAGTCCTGACAGGGGCTTTTCCTACGAGCAGTACTTC. This codes for CASSPDRGFSYEQYF.

The chain links TRBV19 to TRBJ1-2; weak D call: TRBD1 (5 bases). Between the trimmed V and J ends, which lost 4 bases and 4 bases, there was a span of 13 bases. Germline CDR1 LNHDA, CDR2 SQIVND (reference sequence). The CDR3 length is 14 residues. The CDR3 region has the DNA TGTGCCAGTAGTAACCAGGGTGGAATCTATGGCTACACCTTC. Residues: CASSNQGGIYGYTF.

The rearrangement uses TRBV19 and TRBJ1-2; TRBD1 matches at 10 bases. Germline V gene data show CDR1 as LNHDA and CDR2 as SQIVND (reference sequence). The V gene end was trimmed by 7 bases and the J gene end by 3 bases; junction bases not matched to a gene: 5. This CDR3 comprises 14 residues. Here the CDR3 DNA reads TGTGCCAGTACCACGACAGGGGGCGACTATGGCTACACCTTC. Translating gives CASTTTGGDYGYTF.

The gene calls are TRBV7-7 and TRBJ2-5; 8 bases agree with TRBD1. CDR3 size: 14 residues. Unmatched junction bases numbered 3, after V lost 5 bases and J lost 1 base. CDR1 is SSHAT, CDR2 FNYEAQ, per germline (reference sequence). CDR3 DNA sequence: TGTGCCAGCAGCCCCAGGGGGCTCCAAGAGACCCAGTACTTC. It specifies CASSPRGLQETQYF.

This chain joins TRBV7-2 and TRBJ2-1, with 11 bases aligning to TRBD1. V trimming: 4 bases; J trimming: 4 bases; junction bases outside the gene matches: 3. The germline CDR1 and CDR2 sequences are SGHTA and FQGNSA. This CDR3 contains 15 residues. The CDR3 protein is CASSSDRGQYNEQFF. The CDR3 DNA reads TGTGCCAGCAGCTCGGACAGGGGGCAATACAATGAGCAGTTCTTC. Full variable domain (remainder filled in from reference TRBV7-2 and TRBJ2-1): GAGVSQSPSNKVTEKGKDVELRCDPISGHTALYWYRQSLGQGLEFLIYFQGNSAPDKSGLPSDRFSAERTGGSVSTLTIQRTQQEDSAVYLCASSSDRGQYNEQFFGPGTRLTVL.

This clone appeared once. This chain joins TRBV7-8 and TRBJ1-1; D possibly corresponds to TRBD1 (6 bases). Germline lookup yields CDR1 SGHVS and CDR2 FQNEAQ. This CDR3 comprises 16 residues. Trimming pared 2 bases from V and 0 bases from J, leaving 13 bases between. CDR3 coding DNA: TGTGCCAGCAGCTTACAGGGGACCTCTATGAACACTGAAGCTTTCTTT. Protein sequence: CASSLQGTSMNTEAFF.

V gene TRBV5-1 combines with J gene TRBJ1-1; D gene unclear. The germline CDR1 and CDR2 sequences are SGHRS and YFSETQ. V was pared by 2 bases and J by 1 base, with 6 bases between. This CDR3 is 13 amino acids long. CDR3 residues: CASSLSRNTEAFF. In DNA form, the CDR3 reads TGCGCCAGCAGCTTATCACGGAACACTGAAGCTTTCTTT.

The V gene is TRBV30, the J gene TRBJ1-2; D unclear. The CDR3 loop spans 11 amino acids. Germline assignment: CDR1 GTSNPN and CDR2 SVGIG (reference sequence). The V end lost 0 bases, the J end lost 5 bases, and 4 bases lay between the germline ends. The DNA for the CDR3 is TGTGCCTGGAGTGTACGGTATGGCTACACCTTC. Amino acids: CAWSVRYGYTF.

The CDR3 spells CASSQVLDLTSGYEQYF. The CDR3 DNA reads TGCGCCAGCAGCCAAGTTCTCGATCTGACTAGCGGATACGAGCAGTACTTC. This chain uses TRBV4-1 with TRBJ2-7; TRBD2 agrees at 9 bases. This CDR3 contains 17 residues. Germline CDR1 MGHRA, CDR2 YSYEKL. Trimming took 1 base from V and 4 from J; bases not matched to a gene: 11.